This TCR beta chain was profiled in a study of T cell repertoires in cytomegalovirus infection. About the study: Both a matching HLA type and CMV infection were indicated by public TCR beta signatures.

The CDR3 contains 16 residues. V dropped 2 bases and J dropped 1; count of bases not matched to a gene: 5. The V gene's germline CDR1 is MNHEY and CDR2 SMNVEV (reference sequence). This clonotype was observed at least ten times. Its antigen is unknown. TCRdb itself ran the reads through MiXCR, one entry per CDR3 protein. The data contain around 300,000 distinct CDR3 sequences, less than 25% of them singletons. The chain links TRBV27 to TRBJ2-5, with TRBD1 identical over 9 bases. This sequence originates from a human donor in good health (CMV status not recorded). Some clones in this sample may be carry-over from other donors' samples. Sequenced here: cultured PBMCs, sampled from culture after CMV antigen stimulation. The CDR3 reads CASSLRGQGRQETQYF. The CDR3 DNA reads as TGTGCCAGCAGTTTAAGGGGACAGGGCCGCCAAGAGACCCAGTACTTC.